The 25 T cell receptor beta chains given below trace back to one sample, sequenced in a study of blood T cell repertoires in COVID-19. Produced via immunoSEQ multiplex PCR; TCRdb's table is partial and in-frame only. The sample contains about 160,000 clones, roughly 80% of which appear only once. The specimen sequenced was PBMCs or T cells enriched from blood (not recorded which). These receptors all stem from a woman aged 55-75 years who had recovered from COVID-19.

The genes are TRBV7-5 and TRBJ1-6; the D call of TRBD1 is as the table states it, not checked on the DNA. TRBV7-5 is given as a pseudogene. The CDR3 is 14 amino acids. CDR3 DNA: TGTGCCAGAAGTTGTTGGACAGGTTTGTCACCCCTCCACTTT. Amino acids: CARSCWTGLSPLHF.

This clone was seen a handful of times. The CDR3, as DNA: TGCAGCGTCGGAACAGGGAACACTGAAGCTTTCTTT. As protein: CSVGTGNTEAFF. The chain uses TRBV29-1 and TRBJ1-1; the D gene is possibly TRBD1 (5 bases). Trimming cost V 6 bases and J 1 base, with 9 bases left between them. Germline V gives CDR1 SQVTM, CDR2 ANQGSEA. This CDR3 spans 12 amino acids. Looking up the rest from reference TRBV29-1 and TRBJ1-1 gives the full variable domain: SAVISQKPSRDICQRGTSLTIQCQVDSQVTMMFWYRQQPGQSLTLIATANQGSEATYESGFVIDKFPISRPNLTFSTLTVSNMSPEDSSIYLCSVGTGNTEAFFGQGTRLTVV.

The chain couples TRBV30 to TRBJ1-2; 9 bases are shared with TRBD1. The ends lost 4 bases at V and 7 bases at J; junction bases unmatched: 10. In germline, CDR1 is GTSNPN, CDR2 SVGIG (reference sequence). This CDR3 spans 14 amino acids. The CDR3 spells CAWTRTGVGGGYTF. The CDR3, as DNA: TGTGCCTGGACCCGGACAGGGGTTGGAGGTGGCTACACCTTC.

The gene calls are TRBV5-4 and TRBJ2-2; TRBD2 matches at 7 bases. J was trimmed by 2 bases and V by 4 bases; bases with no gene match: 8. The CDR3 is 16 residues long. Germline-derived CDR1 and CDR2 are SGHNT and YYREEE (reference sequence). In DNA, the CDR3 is TGTGCCAGCAGCAAACCGGGACTACTCAACACCGGGGAGCTGTTTTTT. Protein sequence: CASSKPGLLNTGELFF.

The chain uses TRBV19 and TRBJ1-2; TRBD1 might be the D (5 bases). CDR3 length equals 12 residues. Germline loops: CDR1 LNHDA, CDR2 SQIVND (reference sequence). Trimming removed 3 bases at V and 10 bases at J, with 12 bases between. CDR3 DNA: TGTGCCAGTAGTATCGGAGGGGATGACTACACCTTC. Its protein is CASSIGGDDYTF.

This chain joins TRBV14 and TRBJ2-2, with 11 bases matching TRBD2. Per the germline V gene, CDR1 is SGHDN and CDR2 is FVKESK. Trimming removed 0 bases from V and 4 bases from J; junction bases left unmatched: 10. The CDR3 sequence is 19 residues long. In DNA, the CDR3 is TGTGCCAGCAGCCAAGAAAGGTTACTAGCGGGGGATCCCACCGGGGAGCTGTTTTTT. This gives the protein CASSQERLLAGDPTGELFF.

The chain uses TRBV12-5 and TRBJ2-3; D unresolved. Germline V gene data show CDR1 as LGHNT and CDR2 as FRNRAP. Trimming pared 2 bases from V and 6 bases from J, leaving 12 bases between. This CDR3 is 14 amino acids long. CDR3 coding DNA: TGTGCTAGTGGTTTGTCCCCTACCTATGATACGCAGTATTTT. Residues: CASGLSPTYDTQYF.

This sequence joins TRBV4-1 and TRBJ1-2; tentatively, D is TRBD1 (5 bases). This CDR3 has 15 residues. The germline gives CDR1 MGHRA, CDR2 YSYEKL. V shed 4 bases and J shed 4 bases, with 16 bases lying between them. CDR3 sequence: CASSPGWGDSYGYTF. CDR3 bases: TGCGCCAGCAGCCCAGGGTGGGGGGATAGCTATGGCTACACCTTC.

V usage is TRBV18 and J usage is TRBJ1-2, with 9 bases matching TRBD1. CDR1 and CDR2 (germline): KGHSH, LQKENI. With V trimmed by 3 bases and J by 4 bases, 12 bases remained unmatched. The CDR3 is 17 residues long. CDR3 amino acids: CASSPGTGKRWAYGYTF. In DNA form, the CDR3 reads TGTGCCAGCTCACCCGGGACAGGGAAAAGGTGGGCCTATGGCTACACCTTC. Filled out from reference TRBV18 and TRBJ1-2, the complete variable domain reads NAGVMQNPRHLVRRRGQEARLRCSPMKGHSHVYWYRQLPEEGLKFMVYLQKENIIDESGMPKERFSAEFPKEGPSILRIQQVVRGDSAAYFCASSPGTGKRWAYGYTFGSGTRLTVV.

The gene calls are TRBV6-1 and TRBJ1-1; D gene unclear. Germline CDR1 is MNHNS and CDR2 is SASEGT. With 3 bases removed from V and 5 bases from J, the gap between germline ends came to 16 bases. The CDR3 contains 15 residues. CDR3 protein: CASSDGRAYRTEAFF. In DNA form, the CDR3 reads TGTGCCAGCAGTGATGGGAGGGCATACCGGACTGAAGCTTTCTTT.

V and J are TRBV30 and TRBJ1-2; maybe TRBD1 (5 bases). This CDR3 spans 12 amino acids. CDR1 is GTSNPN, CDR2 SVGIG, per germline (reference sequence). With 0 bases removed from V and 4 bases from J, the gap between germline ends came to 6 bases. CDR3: CAWSVDSYGYTF. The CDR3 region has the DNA TGTGCCTGGAGTGTAGACAGCTATGGCTACACCTTC.

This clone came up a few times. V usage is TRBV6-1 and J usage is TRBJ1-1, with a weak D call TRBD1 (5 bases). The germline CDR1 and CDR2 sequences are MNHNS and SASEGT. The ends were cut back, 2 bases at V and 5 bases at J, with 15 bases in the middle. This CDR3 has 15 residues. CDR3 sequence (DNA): TGTGCCAGCAGTGAACTCGGGGGGGAGTGGACTGAAGCTTTCTTT. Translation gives CASSELGGEWTEAFF.

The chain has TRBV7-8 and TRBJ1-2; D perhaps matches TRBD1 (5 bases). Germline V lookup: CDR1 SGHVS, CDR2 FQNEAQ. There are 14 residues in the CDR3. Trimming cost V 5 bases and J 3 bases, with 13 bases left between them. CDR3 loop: CASSPGIADYGYTF. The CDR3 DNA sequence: TGTGCCAGCAGCCCAGGGATTGCGGACTATGGCTACACCTTC.

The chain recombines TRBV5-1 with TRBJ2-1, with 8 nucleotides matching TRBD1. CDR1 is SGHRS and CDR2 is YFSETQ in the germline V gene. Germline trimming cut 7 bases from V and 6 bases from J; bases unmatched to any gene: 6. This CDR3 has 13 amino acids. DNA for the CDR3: TGCGCCAGCGGGACAGGTAGTATCAATGAGCAGTTCTTC. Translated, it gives CASGTGSINEQFF.

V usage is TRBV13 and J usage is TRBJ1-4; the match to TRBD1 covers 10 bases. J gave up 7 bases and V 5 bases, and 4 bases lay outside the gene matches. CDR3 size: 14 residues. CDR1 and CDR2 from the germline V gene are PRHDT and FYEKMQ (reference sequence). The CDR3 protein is CASSRDRGLEKLFF. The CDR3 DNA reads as TGTGCCAGCAGCCGGGACAGGGGCCTTGAAAAACTGTTTTTT. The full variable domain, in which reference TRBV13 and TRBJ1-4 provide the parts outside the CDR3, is AAGVIQSPRHLIKEKRETATLKCYPIPRHDTVYWYQQGPGQDPQFLISFYEKMQSDKGSIPDRFSAQQFSDYHSELNMSSLELGDSALYFCASSRDRGLEKLFFGSGTQLSVL.

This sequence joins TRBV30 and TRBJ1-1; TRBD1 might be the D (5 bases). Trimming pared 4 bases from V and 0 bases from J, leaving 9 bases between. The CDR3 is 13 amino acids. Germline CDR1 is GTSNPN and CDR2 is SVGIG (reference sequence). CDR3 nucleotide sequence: TGTGCCTGGACTTCAGGGATGAACACTGAAGCTTTCTTT. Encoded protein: CAWTSGMNTEAFF.

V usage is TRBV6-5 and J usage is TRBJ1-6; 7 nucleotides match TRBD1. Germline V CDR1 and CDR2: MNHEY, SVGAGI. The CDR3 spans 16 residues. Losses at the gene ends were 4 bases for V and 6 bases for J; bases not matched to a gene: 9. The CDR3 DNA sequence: TGTGCCAGCAGTTTCCGAAGACAGGGACCTAATTCACCCCTCCACTTT. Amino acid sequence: CASSFRRQGPNSPLHF.

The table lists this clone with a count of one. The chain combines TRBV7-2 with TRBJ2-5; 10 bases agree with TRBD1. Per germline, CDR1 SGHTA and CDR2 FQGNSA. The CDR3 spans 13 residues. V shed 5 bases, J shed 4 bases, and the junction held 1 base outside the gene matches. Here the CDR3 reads CASSRQGAETQYF. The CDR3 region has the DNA TGTGCCAGCAGCAGACAGGGGGCAGAGACCCAGTACTTC.

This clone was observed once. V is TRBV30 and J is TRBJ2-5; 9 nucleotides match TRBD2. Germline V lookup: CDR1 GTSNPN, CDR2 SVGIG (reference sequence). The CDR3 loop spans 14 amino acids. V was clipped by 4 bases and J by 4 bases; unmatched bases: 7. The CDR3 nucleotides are TGTGCCTGGACTCGCGGGGGGGCCTTAGAGACCCAGTACTTC. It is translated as CAWTRGGALETQYF.

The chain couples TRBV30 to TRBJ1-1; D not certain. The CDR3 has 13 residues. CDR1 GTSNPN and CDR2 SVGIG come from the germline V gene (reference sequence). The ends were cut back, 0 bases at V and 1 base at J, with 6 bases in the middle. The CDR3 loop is CAWSVLQNTEAFF. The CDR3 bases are TGTGCCTGGAGTGTACTTCAGAACACTGAAGCTTTCTTT. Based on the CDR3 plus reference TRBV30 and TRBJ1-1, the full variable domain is SQTIHQWPATLVQPVGSPLSLECTVEGTSNPNLYWYRQAAGRGLQLLFYSVGIGQISSEVPQNLSASRPQDRQFILSSKKLLLSDSGFYLCAWSVLQNTEAFFGQGTRLTVV.

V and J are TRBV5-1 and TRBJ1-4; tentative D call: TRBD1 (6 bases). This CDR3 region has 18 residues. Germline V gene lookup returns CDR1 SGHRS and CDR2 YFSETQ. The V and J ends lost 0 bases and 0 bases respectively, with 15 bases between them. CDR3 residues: CASSLAGGQRATNEKLFF. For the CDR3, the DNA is TGCGCCAGCAGCTTGGCCGGGGGGCAGAGAGCAACTAATGAAAAACTGTTTTTT.

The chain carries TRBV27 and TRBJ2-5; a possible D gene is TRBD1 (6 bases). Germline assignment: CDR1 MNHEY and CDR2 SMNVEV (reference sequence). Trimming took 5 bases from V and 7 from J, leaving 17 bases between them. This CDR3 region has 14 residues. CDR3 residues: CASSLTGIPGTQYF. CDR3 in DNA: TGTGCCAGCAGTCTTACAGGGATCCCGGGGACCCAGTACTTC.

CDR3 sequence: CASGLEAGGNTIYF. CDR3 nucleotides: TGTGCTAGTGGTTTGGAGGCGGGAGGAAACACCATATATTTT. The chain carries TRBV12-5 and TRBJ1-3; the D is unclear. This CDR3 is 14 amino acids long. In germline, CDR1 is LGHNT, CDR2 FRNRAP. V gave up 1 base and J gave up 4 bases, with 8 bases separating them.

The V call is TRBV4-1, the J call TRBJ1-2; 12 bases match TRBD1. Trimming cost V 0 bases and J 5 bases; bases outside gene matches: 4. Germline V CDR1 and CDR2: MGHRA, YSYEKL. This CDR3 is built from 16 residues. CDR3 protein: CASSQDPGQGAYGYTF. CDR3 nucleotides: TGCGCCAGCAGCCAAGACCCGGGACAGGGGGCTTATGGCTACACCTTC.

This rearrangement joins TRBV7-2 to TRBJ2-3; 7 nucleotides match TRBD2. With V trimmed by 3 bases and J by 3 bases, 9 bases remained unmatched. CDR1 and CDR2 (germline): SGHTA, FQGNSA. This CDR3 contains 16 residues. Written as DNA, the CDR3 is TGTGCCAGCAGCTTCGACCGGGACTACCCTACAGATACGCAGTATTTT. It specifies CASSFDRDYPTDTQYF.